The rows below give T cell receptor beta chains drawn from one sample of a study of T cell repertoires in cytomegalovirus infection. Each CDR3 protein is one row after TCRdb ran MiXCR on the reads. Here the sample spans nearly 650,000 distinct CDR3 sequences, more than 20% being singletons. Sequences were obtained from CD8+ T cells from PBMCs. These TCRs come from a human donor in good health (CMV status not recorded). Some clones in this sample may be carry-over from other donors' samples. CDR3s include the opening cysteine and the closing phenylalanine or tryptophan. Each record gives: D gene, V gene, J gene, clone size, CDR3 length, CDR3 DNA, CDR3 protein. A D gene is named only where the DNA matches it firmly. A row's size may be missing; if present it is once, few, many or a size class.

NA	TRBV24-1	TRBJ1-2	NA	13	TGTGCCACCAGTGATAAGTGGGGAGACGGCTACACCTTC	CATSDKWGDGYTF
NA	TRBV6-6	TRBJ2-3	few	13	TGTGCCAGCAGTGTCCCGGGACCGGATACGCAGTATTTT	CASSVPGPDTQYF
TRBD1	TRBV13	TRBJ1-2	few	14	TGTGCCAGCAGCCCGGAGCAAGGGGGCGATGGCTACACCTTC	CASSPEQGGDGYTF
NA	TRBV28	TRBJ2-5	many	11	TGTGCCAGCAGACCACTCAAAAGAACGTACTTC	CASRPLKRTYF
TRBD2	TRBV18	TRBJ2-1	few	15	TGTGCCAGCTCACCACCGGGACTAGAAGGGAATGAGCAGTTCTTC	CASSPPGLEGNEQFF
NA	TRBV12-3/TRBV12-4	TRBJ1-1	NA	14	TGTGCCAGCAGTTCCTGGACGGGGAATGCTGAAGCTTTCTTT	CASSSWTGNAEAFF
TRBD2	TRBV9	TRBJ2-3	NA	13	TGTGCCAGCTCGGGTAGCGGGGAGGATACGCAGTATTTT	CASSGSGEDTQYF
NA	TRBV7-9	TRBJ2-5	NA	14	TGTGCCAGCAGCTTATCAACAGGACAAGAGACCCAGTACTTC	CASSLSTGQETQYF
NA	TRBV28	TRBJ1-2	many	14	TGTGCCAGCAGTTTTGGGGAGGGTTACTATGGCTACACCTTC	CASSFGEGYYGYTF
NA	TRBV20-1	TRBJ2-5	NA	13	TGCAGTGCTAGAGACCTTAGAGGGGAGACCCAGTACTTC	CSARDLRGETQYF
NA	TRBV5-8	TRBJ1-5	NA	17	TGTGCCAGCAGCTTGGGGTTAGGGGCAACTAGCAATCAGCCCCAGCATTTT	CASSLGLGATSNQPQHF
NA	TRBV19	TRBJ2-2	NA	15	TGTGCCAGTAGAACCTGGGACATTGATCACGGGGAGCTGTTTTTT	CASRTWDIDHGELFF
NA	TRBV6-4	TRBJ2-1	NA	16	TGTGCCAGCAGCGCAGGGGTTCTAAGCTCCTACAATGAGCAGTTCTTC	CASSAGVLSSYNEQFF
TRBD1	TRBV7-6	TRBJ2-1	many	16	TGTGCCAGCAGCTCCTCCGACAGGGGCCCCTACAATGAGCAGTTCTTC	CASSSSDRGPYNEQFF
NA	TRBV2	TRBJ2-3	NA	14	TGTGCCAGCAGTGGGGGAAGCGGGACAGATACGCAGTATTTT	CASSGGSGTDTQYF
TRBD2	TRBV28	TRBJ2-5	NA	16	TGTGCCAGCAGTTTACTAGCGGGGCCCAACCAAGAGACCCAGTACTTC	CASSLLAGPNQETQYF
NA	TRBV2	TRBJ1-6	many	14	TGTGCCTACTTGGGGGGCATGGCAAATTCACCCCTCCACTTT	CAYLGGMANSPLHF
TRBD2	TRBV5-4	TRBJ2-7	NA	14	TGTGCCAGCAGCTTGTCGGGACTAGCGGGGGAGCAGTACTTC	CASSLSGLAGEQYF
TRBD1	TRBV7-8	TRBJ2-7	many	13	TGTGCCAGCAGCTCGGACAGGAGCTACGAGCAGTACTTC	CASSSDRSYEQYF
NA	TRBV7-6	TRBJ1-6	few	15	TGTGCCAGCAGCGGCCTCACAGGTCTTAATTCACCCCTCCACTTT	CASSGLTGLNSPLHF
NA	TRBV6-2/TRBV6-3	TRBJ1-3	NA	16	TGTGCCAGCACCGAAAGTATCCGGCTCGCAGGAAACACCATATATTTT	CASTESIRLAGNTIYF
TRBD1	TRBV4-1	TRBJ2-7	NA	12	TGCGCCAGCAGCCCCACGGGACAGGGGCCGTACTTC	CASSPTGQGPYF
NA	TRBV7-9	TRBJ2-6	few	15	TGTGCCAGCAGCCCCCGGTTCTCTGGGGCCAACGTCCTGACTTTC	CASSPRFSGANVLTF
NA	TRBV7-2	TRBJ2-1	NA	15	TGTGCCAGCAGCTCAAGGGGGGGGGTGGGCAATGAGCAGTTCTTC	CASSSRGGVGNEQFF
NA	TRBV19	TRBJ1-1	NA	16	TGTGCCAGTAGCAGGCCCCGAGGCAGAATGAACACTGAAGCTTTCTTT	CASSRPRGRMNTEAFF
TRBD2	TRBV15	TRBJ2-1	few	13	TGTGCCACCTCGAGCGGGGGGGTCTTTGAGCAGTTCTTC	CATSSGGVFEQFF
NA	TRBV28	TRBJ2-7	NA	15	TGTGCCAGCAGTTCAGTTCGTGGGGTCCGCTACGAGCAGTACTTC	CASSSVRGVRYEQYF
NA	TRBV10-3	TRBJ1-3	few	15	TGTGCCATCAAAACAGGGACCTACTCTGGAAACACCATATATTTT	CAIKTGTYSGNTIYF
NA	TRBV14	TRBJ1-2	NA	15	TGTGCCAGCAGCCAAGTGCGGGGGCCATCCTATGGCTACACCTTC	CASSQVRGPSYGYTF
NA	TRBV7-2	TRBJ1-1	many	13	TGTGCCAGCAGCGTCAACAGGGCCACTGAAGCTTTCTTT	CASSVNRATEAFF
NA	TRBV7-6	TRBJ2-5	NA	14	TGTGCCAGCAGCTTAACGAGGGGCGGGGAGACCCAGTACTTC	CASSLTRGGETQYF
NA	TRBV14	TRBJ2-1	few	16	TGTGCCAGCAGCCAGAACTTTGCGGAACCCAACAATGAGCAGTTCTTC	CASSQNFAEPNNEQFF
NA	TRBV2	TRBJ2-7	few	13	TGTGCCAGCAATCGGGGAAGCCCCTACGAGCAGTACTTC	CASNRGSPYEQYF
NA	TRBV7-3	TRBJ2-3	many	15	TGTGCCAGCAGCTTAATACGGGGACGGATGCATCCGCAGTATTTT	CASSLIRGRMHPQYF
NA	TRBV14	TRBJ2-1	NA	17	TGTGCCAGCAGCCAAGATAGGGCGACTCTCTCCTACAATGAGCAGTTCTTC	CASSQDRATLSYNEQFF
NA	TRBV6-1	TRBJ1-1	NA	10	TGTGCCAGCATCGGCGCTGAAGCTTTCTTT	CASIGAEAFF
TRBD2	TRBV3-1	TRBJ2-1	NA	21	TGTGCCAGCAGCTGGGGCATATCCCACAGGACTAGCGGGGGGCCCTACAATGAGCAGTTGTTC	CASSWGISHRTSGGPYNEQLF
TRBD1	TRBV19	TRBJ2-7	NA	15	TGTGCCAGTACCCCCCGGACAGGGGATATATACGAGCAGTACTTC	CASTPRTGDIYEQYF
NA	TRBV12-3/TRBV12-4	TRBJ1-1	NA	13	TGTGCCAGCAGTGTAGGGCCAGGCTCTGAAGCTTTCTTT	CASSVGPGSEAFF
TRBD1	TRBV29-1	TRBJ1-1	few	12	TGCAGCGCAAGACAGGGGGACACTGAAGCTTTCTTT	CSARQGDTEAFF